A single sample is the source of the 13 T cell receptor beta chains below, sequenced in a study of blood T cell repertoires in COVID-19. Clones were read by immunoSEQ multiplex PCR, and TCRdb kept only the in-frame ones, dropping some. In the table there are tens of thousands of clones, approximately 81% of which are singletons. The sample taken for sequencing was peripheral blood. The receptors stem from a man aged 80 or over with active or convalescent COVID-19.

A few counts support this clone. The V call is TRBV7-2, the J call TRBJ2-2, with TRBD1 matching 8 bases. CDR1 and CDR2 (germline): SGHTA, FQGNSA. V lost 0 bases and J lost 7; bases outside the gene matches: 4. The CDR3 totals 15 residues. The CDR3 reads CASSLAQGARGELFF. The CDR3 nucleotides read TGTGCCAGCAGCTTAGCCCAGGGGGCGCGCGGGGAGCTGTTTTTT.

This clone occurred once. The genes are TRBV5-1 and TRBJ2-3; 11 positions agree with TRBD1. The CDR3 length is 15 residues. Germline lookup yields CDR1 SGHRS and CDR2 YFSETQ. J was trimmed by 5 bases and V by 3 bases; bases with no gene match: 5. In nucleotides, the CDR3 is TGCGCCAGCAGCTCCCGGACAGGGGGCAAAGATACGCAGTATTTT. Amino acid sequence: CASSSRTGGKDTQYF.

The chain combines TRBV7-8 with TRBJ2-2; weak D call: TRBD2 (6 bases). The CDR3 consists of 17 residues. The germline CDR1 and CDR2 sequences are SGHVS and FQNEAQ. The V end was cut by 3 bases, the J end by 0 bases, with 14 bases between. The CDR3 sequence is CASSFFAEGSNTGELFF. The CDR3 DNA reads TGTGCCAGCAGCTTTTTCGCGGAGGGATCGAACACCGGGGAGCTGTTTTTT. The full variable domain, completed using reference TRBV7-8 and TRBJ2-2, is GAGVSQSPRYKVAKRGQDVALRCDPISGHVSLFWYQQALGQGPEFLTYFQNEAQLDKSGLPSDRFFAERPEGSVSTLKIQRTQQEDSAVYLCASSFFAEGSNTGELFFGEGSRLTVL.

This clone has just a few counts. This rearrangement joins TRBV28 to TRBJ1-5; 9 nucleotides match TRBD1. This CDR3 is built from 16 residues. Germline loops: CDR1 MDHEN, CDR2 SYDVKM. J was trimmed by 6 bases and V by 5 bases; bases with no gene match: 11. CDR3 in amino acids: CASSLPGQGLVQPQHF. CDR3 nucleotides: TGTGCCAGCAGTCTCCCGGGACAGGGACTGGTTCAGCCCCAGCATTTT.

The chain couples TRBV5-4 to TRBJ2-3; 7 nucleotides agree with TRBD2. Losses at the gene ends were 4 bases for V and 1 base for J; bases not matched to a gene: 6. The CDR3 loop spans 15 amino acids. Germline loops: CDR1 SGHNT, CDR2 YYREEE (reference sequence). The CDR3 reads CASSPTRGGTDTQYF. CDR3 in DNA: TGTGCCAGCAGCCCGACCCGGGGGGGCACAGATACGCAGTATTTT.

The gene calls are TRBV27 and TRBJ1-2; TRBD1 matches at 7 bases. This CDR3 is built from 15 residues. J was trimmed by 4 bases and V by 0 bases; bases with no gene match: 5. In germline, CDR1 is MNHEY, CDR2 SMNVEV (reference sequence). The CDR3 is CASSLSSNRGYGYTF. The CDR3 DNA sequence: TGTGCCAGCAGTTTATCGAGCAACAGGGGCTATGGCTACACCTTC.

This clone has only one observation. J is TRBJ1-1 and V is TRBV18, with a possible D match to TRBD1 (6 bases). The V end was cut by 3 bases, the J end by 4 bases, with 18 bases between. There are 16 residues in the CDR3. CDR1 is KGHSH, CDR2 LQKENI, per germline. The CDR3 protein is CASSPGGGGWGTEAFF. Here the CDR3 DNA reads TGTGCCAGCTCACCCGGAGGCGGGGGCTGGGGCACTGAAGCTTTCTTT. Together with reference TRBV18 and TRBJ1-1, the CDR3 gives the full variable domain: NAGVMQNPRHLVRRRGQEARLRCSPMKGHSHVYWYRQLPEEGLKFMVYLQKENIIDESGMPKERFSAEFPKEGPSILRIQQVVRGDSAAYFCASSPGGGGWGTEAFFGQGTRLTVV.

The chain employs TRBV19 and TRBJ1-1; D not certain. With 5 bases removed from V and 2 bases from J, the gap between germline ends came to 12 bases. In germline, CDR1 is LNHDA, CDR2 SQIVND (reference sequence). The CDR3 runs 14 residues. The CDR3 DNA reads TGTGCCAGTAGTGGGTTGCGACAAAACACTGAAGCTTTCTTT. It translates to CASSGLRQNTEAFF.

This clone appeared a single time. The chain uses TRBV6-5 and TRBJ1-1; D is undetermined. V lost 8 bases, J lost 1 base, and 14 bases lay in between. The CDR3 is 14 residues long. Germline CDR1 reads MNHEY; CDR2 reads SVGAGI. The CDR3: CASRGYYGNTEAFF. The CDR3 coding sequence is TGTGCCAGCCGGGGTTATTACGGGAACACTGAAGCTTTCTTT.

The rearrangement uses TRBV5-1 and TRBJ1-1; the D gene is possibly TRBD1 (5 bases). This CDR3 has 15 residues. The germline V and J ends were trimmed by 0 bases and 0 bases, with 9 bases remaining between them. From germline, CDR1 is SGHRS and CDR2 YFSETQ. The CDR3 region has the DNA TGCGCCAGCAGCTTGGGAGCAGGGTTGAACACTGAAGCTTTCTTT. This encodes CASSLGAGLNTEAFF. Complete variable domain (other parts from reference TRBV5-1 and TRBJ1-1): KAGVTQTPRYLIKTRGQQVTLSCSPISGHRSVSWYQQTPGQGLQFLFEYFSETQRNKGNFPGRFSGRQFSNSRSEMNVSTLELGDSALYLCASSLGAGLNTEAFFGQGTRLTVV.

V is TRBV3-1 (or the pseudogene TRBV3-2) and J is TRBJ2-1; 10 bases map to TRBD2. Germline CDR1 and CDR2: LGHDT and YNNKEL (reference sequence). The CDR3 is 15 residues long. J gave up 5 bases and V 4 bases, and 5 bases lay outside the gene matches. Here the CDR3 DNA reads TGTGCCAGCAGCCGAGCCGGGACTAGCGACAATGAGCAGTTCTTC. It specifies CASSRAGTSDNEQFF.

In DNA form, the CDR3 reads TGCGCCAGCAGCCCGGGACAGTCGAACACTGAAGCTTTCTTT. It codes for CASSPGQSNTEAFF. V gene TRBV5-1 combines with J gene TRBJ1-1, with 7 bases matching TRBD1. Trimming removed 4 bases from V and 1 base from J; junction bases left unmatched: 4. The CDR3 contains 14 residues. CDR1 is SGHRS, CDR2 YFSETQ, per germline.

This clone has more than one count but fewer than ten. The chain couples TRBV27 to TRBJ1-4, with 8 bases lining up with TRBD1. The J segment lost 3 bases and the V segment lost 4 bases, leaving 13 bases of the junction unmatched. Germline-derived CDR1 and CDR2 are MNHEY and SMNVEV (reference sequence). This CDR3 region has 18 residues. In nucleotides, the CDR3 is TGTGCCAGCAGTTGGGGCAGGGGGCTTCAGCAAGCTAATGAAAAACTGTTTTTT. This codes for CASSWGRGLQQANEKLFF.